A selection of T cell receptor beta chains follows, all from one sample in a study of blood T cell repertoires in COVID-19. Sequenced by immunoSEQ multiplex PCR; TCRdb stores in-frame clones only, minus some. The profile covers under 300,000 clones, with around 86% appearing a single time and about an eighth taken by the ten largest. The sample comprised peripheral blood. Source of these receptors: a human donor in a cohort sampled during active COVID-19. Both conserved end residues are part of each CDR3. A D gene is named only where the DNA matches it firmly. The size field is filled for only some rows; it gives once, few, many or a size class.

>TRBV6-2/TRBV6-3|TRBJ1-1|few|-
CASSYRQRNTEAFF
TGTGCCAGCAGTTATAGGCAGCGGAACACTGAAGCTTTCTTT
>TRBV3-1/TRBV3-2|TRBJ1-1|-|TRBD1
CASSPTGRNTEAFF
TGTGCCAGCAGCCCGACAGGGAGGAACACTGAAGCTTTCTTT
>TRBV7-9|TRBJ1-2|-|-
CASSWTGVGYTF
TGTGCCAGCAGCTGGACCGGGGTAGGCTACACCTTC
>TRBV20-1|TRBJ2-1|-|-
CSASPGNEQFF
TGCAGTGCTAGTCCCGGGAATGAGCAGTTCTTC
>TRBV6-5|TRBJ1-2|few|TRBD1
CASSRQGLLNYGYTF
TGTGCCAGCAGTCGACAGGGGCTTCTTAACTATGGCTACACCTTC
>TRBV2|TRBJ2-3|-|-
CASSVYGGSDTQYF
TGTGCCAGCAGTGTGTATGGGGGGTCAGATACGCAGTATTTT
>TRBV5-1|TRBJ1-2|-|-
CASSLDQNGYTF
TGCGCCAGCAGCTTGGACCAGAATGGCTACACCTTC
>TRBV11-3|TRBJ2-1|once|TRBD2
CASSSKTSGSFYEQFF
TGTGCCAGCAGCTCGAAGACTAGCGGGAGTTTCTATGAGCAGTTCTTC
>TRBV18|TRBJ2-7|-|-
CASSQNKGGEQYF
TGTGCCAGCTCACAAAATAAAGGAGGCGAGCAGTACTTC
>TRBV7-7|TRBJ2-1|-|TRBD2
CASSLGTSGGEQFF
TGTGCCAGCAGCTTAGGGACTAGCGGGGGTGAGCAGTTCTTC
>TRBV5-1|TRBJ2-5|once|-
CASSLEQETQYF
TGCGCCAGCAGCCTCGAGCAAGAGACCCAGTACTTC
>TRBV7-2|TRBJ2-5|-|TRBD1
CASSLSLGQRQETQYF
TGTGCCAGCAGCTTATCCCTGGGACAGAGACAAGAGACCCAGTACTTC
>TRBV3-1/TRBV3-2|TRBJ1-6|-|TRBD1
CATRQGAKSPLHF
TGTGCCACCAGACAGGGGGCTAAGTCACCCCTCCACTTT
>TRBV7-6|TRBJ1-1|-|-
CASSHFSGNTEAFF
TGTGCCAGCAGTCACTTTTCAGGGAACACTGAAGCTTTCTTT
>TRBV7-2|TRBJ2-1|-|-
CASSLAFSGAFNEQFF
TGTGCCAGCAGCTTAGCTTTCAGCGGAGCTTTCAATGAGCAGTTCTTC
>TRBV6-2/TRBV6-3|TRBJ2-3|-|TRBD2
CASSVSGRAGGTQYF
TGTGCCAGCAGCGTTAGCGGGAGGGCCGGTGGTACGCAGTATTTT
>TRBV18|TRBJ1-6|-|TRBD1
CASSSGTANSPLHF
TGTGCCAGCTCATCAGGGACAGCTAATTCACCCCTCCACTTT
>TRBV28|TRBJ1-5|-|TRBD1
CASSSGTGGQPQHF
TGTGCCAGCAGTTCAGGGACAGGAGGTCAGCCCCAGCATTTT
>TRBV4-2|TRBJ2-2|few|TRBD2
CASSQDPLREIDGELFF
TGTGCCAGCAGCCAAGACCCTTTGCGGGAGATCGACGGGGAGCTGTTTTTT
>TRBV30|TRBJ2-7|-|-
CAWSVGGEQYF
TGTGCCTGGAGTGTAGGGGGCGAGCAGTACTTC
>TRBV4-1|TRBJ1-6|-|TRBD1
CASSHLQGYNSPLHF
TGCGCCAGCAGCCACCTACAGGGGTATAATTCACCCCTCCACTTT
>TRBV28|TRBJ1-2|-|TRBD1
CASRSQGFRGYTF
TGTGCCAGCAGATCACAGGGGTTTCGGGGCTACACCTTC
>TRBV7-9|TRBJ1-3|-|-
CASSSSSQSSGNTIYF
TGTGCCAGCAGCTCCTCTAGTCAATCCTCTGGAAACACCATATATTTT
>TRBV6-6|TRBJ2-7|once|TRBD2
CASSRSPGTSGYEQYF
TGTGCCAGCAGTCGAAGCCCCGGGACTAGCGGCTACGAGCAGTACTTC
>TRBV19|TRBJ1-3|-|-
CASSQTYSGNTIYF
TGTGCCAGTAGTCAGACTTACTCTGGAAACACCATATATTTT
>TRBV29-1|TRBJ2-1|-|TRBD2
CSVETLAGGVDEQFF
TGCAGCGTTGAAACTCTAGCGGGAGGAGTCGATGAGCAGTTCTTC
>TRBV5-4|TRBJ1-3|-|-
CASSSGTQGGNTIYF
TGTGCCAGCAGCTCCGGGACACAAGGGGGAAACACCATATATTTT
>TRBV10-3|TRBJ2-7|-|TRBD2
CAIEASGRAGEQYF
TGTGCCATCGAGGCTAGCGGGAGGGCCGGGGAGCAGTACTTC
>TRBV7-3|TRBJ2-7|-|TRBD2
CASSFGTSGEQYF
TGTGCCAGCAGCTTCGGGACTAGCGGCGAGCAGTACTTC
>TRBV18|TRBJ1-6|-|-
CASLTAVGSPLHF
TGTGCCAGCTTAACAGCGGTGGGTTCACCCCTCCACTTT
>TRBV7-2|TRBJ1-2|-|TRBD1
CASSPGGAGQRGYTF
TGTGCCAGCAGCCCAGGGGGCGCAGGTCAGCGCGGCTACACCTTC
>TRBV4-1|TRBJ2-1|-|TRBD2
CASSQRLAGGSPYNEQFF
TGCGCCAGCAGCCAACGACTAGCGGGAGGATCTCCCTACAATGAGCAGTTCTTC
>TRBV5-4|TRBJ2-3|-|-
CASSLTGADTQYF
TGTGCCAGCAGCTTGACGGGGGCAGATACGCAGTATTTT
>TRBV14|TRBJ2-6|-|-
CASSQNLGGTNSGANVLTF
TGTGCCAGCAGCCAAAACCTCGGGGGAACAAACTCTGGGGCCAACGTCCTGACTTTC
>TRBV29-1|TRBJ2-3|-|-
CSVGQSTDTQYF
TGCAGCGTGGGCCAAAGCACAGATACGCAGTATTTT
>TRBV28|TRBJ1-5|-|-
CASSLAGPSNQPQHF
TGTGCCAGCAGTTTGGCAGGGCCGAGCAATCAGCCCCAGCATTTT
>TRBV24-1|TRBJ2-2|few|TRBD2
CATKVLAGVIVPGELFF
TGTGCCACCAAGGTTCTAGCGGGAGTCATAGTCCCCGGGGAGCTGTTTTTT
>TRBV29-1|TRBJ1-2|-|TRBD1
CSVQGNGDRYTF
TGCAGCGTACAGGGGAACGGTGATCGCTACACCTTC
>TRBV18|TRBJ2-1|-|-
CASSPEISAGSSYNEQFF
TGTGCCAGCTCACCAGAAATATCTGCCGGGAGCTCCTACAATGAGCAGTTCTTC
>TRBV11-3|TRBJ2-2|-|TRBD1
CASSPGQGPGELFF
TGTGCCAGCAGCCCCGGACAGGGGCCCGGGGAGCTGTTTTTT
>TRBV5-1|TRBJ2-5|-|-
CASSFNQGRETQYF
TGCGCCAGCAGCTTTAATCAGGGGCGGGAGACCCAGTACTTC
>TRBV5-1|TRBJ2-3|-|TRBD2
CASTLGTSGNTDTQYF
TGCGCCAGCACCCTCGGGACTAGCGGAAACACAGATACGCAGTATTTT
>TRBV6-4|TRBJ1-2|-|TRBD1
CASSVERGRANYGYTF
TGTGCCAGCAGTGTGGAAAGGGGGCGGGCTAACTATGGCTACACCTTC
>TRBV25-1|TRBJ2-7|-|-
CASSEERSYEQYF
TGTGCCAGCAGTGAGGAGAGGTCCTACGAGCAGTACTTC
>TRBV7-3|TRBJ1-5|once|-
CASSFYRKIYSNQPQHF
TGTGCCAGCAGCTTCTACCGCAAAATATATAGCAATCAGCCCCAGCATTTT
>TRBV6-5|TRBJ1-6|-|TRBD1
CASTRNGQGNSPLHF
TGTGCCAGCACCCGCAATGGACAGGGAAATTCACCCCTCCACTTT
>TRBV27|TRBJ2-5|-|-
CASSRQGGETQYF
TGTGCCAGCAGCAGACAGGGAGGAGAGACCCAGTACTTC
>TRBV28|TRBJ1-5|once|-
CASSDRNNQPQHF
TGTGCCAGCAGCGACAGGAACAATCAGCCCCAGCATTTT
>TRBV24-1|TRBJ2-1|-|-
CATSDSPVHEQFF
TGTGCCACCAGTGATTCTCCGGTGCATGAGCAGTTCTTC
>TRBV6-5|TRBJ2-1|-|TRBD2
CASSSSGSMVEQFF
TGTGCCAGCAGTAGCAGCGGGAGCATGGTTGAGCAGTTCTTC
>TRBV3-1/TRBV3-2|TRBJ2-3|once|TRBD2
CASSPREGQPSTDTQYF
TGTGCCAGCAGCCCGCGGGAGGGCCAACCAAGCACAGATACGCAGTATTTT
>TRBV9|TRBJ2-3|once|TRBD1
CASSAQAGTVSTDTQYF
TGTGCCAGCAGCGCCCAGGCCGGGACAGTTAGCACAGATACGCAGTATTTT
>TRBV7-2|TRBJ1-5|-|-
CASSLAGGANQPQHF
TGTGCCAGCAGCTTAGCGGGGGGGGCGAATCAGCCCCAGCATTTT
>TRBV15|TRBJ1-4|once|-
CATQNRRESSNEKLFF
TGTGCCACCCAAAACCGCCGCGAGTCCTCGAATGAAAAACTGTTTTTT
>TRBV27|TRBJ2-4|-|-
CASSHSGIAKNIQYF
TGTGCCAGCAGCCACTCCGGGATAGCCAAAAACATTCAGTACTTC
>TRBV7-9|TRBJ1-5|-|TRBD1
CASSLNLGGGQPQHF
TGTGCCAGCAGCCTAAACTTAGGGGGCGGTCAGCCCCAGCATTTT
>TRBV20-1|TRBJ2-7|-|TRBD2
CSASSGTYEQYF
TGCAGTGCTAGTAGCGGGACCTACGAGCAGTACTTC